The 29 T cell receptor beta chains reported below all come from one sample, sequenced in a study of regulatory T cells in long-lasting Graves disease. Time point defined: newly diagnosed GD, antithyroid drugs for less than 3 months. The TCR library used RNA extracted from PBMCs. Construction of TCR beta libraries relied on iRepertoire HTBI primers and on Arm-PCR targeting CDR3 regions. TCRdb re-derived calls from the multiplex PCR reads in MiXCR, one entry per CDR3 protein. The sample consists of roughly 430,000 distinct CDR3 sequences, 16% of them appearing once. These data also featured in a second study, about T cells in Graves' hyperthyroidism and ophthalmopathy.

The sequenced sample was peripheral blood mononuclear cells (PBMCs), obtained at new diagnosis, from a patient treated with antithyroid drugs. These receptors all come from a woman aged 25 to 39 with Graves disease.

The chain joins TRBV20-1 to TRBJ1-6; D is unclear. V was pared by 6 bases and J by 0 bases, with 21 bases between. The CDR3 extends over 18 amino acids. Germline V CDR1 and CDR2: DFQATT, SNEGSKA (reference sequence). DNA of the CDR3: TGCAGTGCAACCAACTCTCACTTGGGGAGCTCCTATAATTCACCCCTCCACTTT. Translating gives CSATNSHLGSSYNSPLHF.

A remark on this clonotype: Since a much larger clone is just one base distant, this may be a read error. V and J are TRBV28 and TRBJ1-1; D may be TRBD1 (6 bases). V lost 5 bases and J lost 1, with 14 bases in between. Germline V gives CDR1 MDHEN, CDR2 SYDVKM. CDR3 size: 15 residues. CDR3 loop: CASSPPDRRNTEAFF. DNA of the CDR3: TGTGCCAGCAGTCCTCCGGACAGACGGAACACTGAAGCTTTCTTT.

This clonotype has at least ten counts. The rearrangement joins TRBV4-1 to TRBJ1-1; TRBD1 might be the D (5 bases). CDR1 and CDR2 from the germline V gene are MGHRA and YSYEKL. Trimming stripped 10 bases from V and 0 bases from J, with 12 bases between. There are 13 residues in the CDR3. CDR3 coding DNA: TGCGCCACCTCCGGGACGGTGAACACTGAAGCTTTCTTT. Its translation: CATSGTVNTEAFF.

In this sample, this clonotype turned up many times. CDR3 sequence: CASSPGQVNTEAFF. The DNA for the CDR3 is TGTGCCAGCAGCCCGGGACAGGTTAACACTGAAGCTTTCTTT. J is TRBJ1-1 and V is TRBV7-8, with 8 bases aligning to TRBD1. The J segment lost 2 bases and the V segment lost 5 bases, leaving 4 bases of the junction unmatched. This CDR3 contains 14 residues. Germline V gene data show CDR1 as SGHVS and CDR2 as FQNEAQ. The variable domain in full, with the rest retrieved from reference TRBV7-8 and TRBJ1-1, is GAGVSQSPRYKVAKRGQDVALRCDPISGHVSLFWYQQALGQGPEFLTYFQNEAQLDKSGLPSDRFFAERPEGSVSTLKIQRTQQEDSAVYLCASSPGQVNTEAFFGQGTRLTVV.

The J gene is TRBJ2-2, the V gene TRBV28; no definite D call. CDR1 MDHEN and CDR2 SYDVKM come from the germline V gene. V was clipped by 5 bases and J by 2 bases, with 21 bases between them. The CDR3 runs 18 residues. The CDR3 reads CASSPPEGLYANTGELFF. The CDR3, as DNA: TGTGCCAGCAGTCCACCTGAAGGCCTCTATGCCAACACCGGGGAGCTGTTTTTT.

This clonotype was picked up many times. The chain employs TRBV11-3 and TRBJ1-1, with 7 bases fitting TRBD1. Unmatched junction bases numbered 5, after V lost 3 bases and J lost 4 bases. This CDR3 region has 14 residues. Germline-derived CDR1 and CDR2 are SGHNT and YENEEA. This CDR3 is CASSLRGPPTEAFF. The CDR3 DNA sequence: TGTGCCAGCAGCTTGAGGGGGCCCCCCACTGAAGCTTTCTTT.

V gene TRBV28 combines with J gene TRBJ1-4; D remains unclear. The V end lost 5 bases, the J end lost 5 bases, and 15 bases lay between the germline ends. CDR3 size: 15 residues. CDR1 is MDHEN, CDR2 SYDVKM, per germline. CDR3 coding DNA: TGTGCCAGCAGTCCCCATGGACGGGGAAATGAAAAACTGTTTTTT. Residues: CASSPHGRGNEKLFF.

This clonotype was detected ten times or more. The V gene is TRBV28, the J gene TRBJ2-3; 8 positions agree with TRBD2. Per germline, CDR1 MDHEN and CDR2 SYDVKM. CDR3 length: 11 amino acids. Unmatched junction bases numbered 2, after V lost 8 bases and J lost 7 bases. CDR3 bases: TGTGCCAGCCATAGCGGGAATACGCAGTATTTT. Translating it yields CASHSGNTQYF.

The rearrangement joins TRBV30 to TRBJ2-5; no firm D call. The CDR3 runs 14 residues. V shed 5 bases and J shed 7 bases, with 20 bases lying between them. In germline, CDR1 is GTSNPN, CDR2 SVGIG (reference sequence). CDR3 DNA sequence: TGTGCCTGGGACAAAGGGCTAGTCTCCCGGACCCAGTACTTC. The encoded protein is CAWDKGLVSRTQYF.

The rearrangement uses TRBV7-8 and TRBJ2-1; D unclear. Germline loops: CDR1 SGHVS, CDR2 FQNEAQ. The CDR3 has 17 residues. Trimming left V 5 bases short and J 0 bases short, with 17 bases between. The CDR3 spells CASSPPLRVSSYNEQFF. CDR3 sequence (DNA): TGTGCCAGCAGCCCACCCCTACGGGTGAGCTCCTACAATGAGCAGTTCTTC. The whole variable domain, filled in from reference TRBV7-8 and TRBJ2-1, reads GAGVSQSPRYKVAKRGQDVALRCDPISGHVSLFWYQQALGQGPEFLTYFQNEAQLDKSGLPSDRFFAERPEGSVSTLKIQRTQQEDSAVYLCASSPPLRVSSYNEQFFGPGTRLTVL.

The sample holds many counts of this clonotype. The chain has TRBV2 and TRBJ2-2, with 8 nucleotides matching TRBD2. The CDR3 spans 16 residues. Germline V gene sequence: CDR1 SNHLY, CDR2 FYNNEI. The ends lost 8 bases at V and 0 bases at J; junction bases unmatched: 8. CDR3 coding DNA: TGTGCCAGCTCGGGTGGTAGCGGGACGAACACCGGGGAGCTGTTTTTT. It encodes CASSGGSGTNTGELFF.

The CDR3 bases are TGCGCCAGCAGTGAGCCGGATGGATATGGCTACACCTTC. Translated: CASSEPDGYGYTF. The chain couples TRBV10-2 to TRBJ1-2, with D hard to call. Germline V gives CDR1 WSHSY, CDR2 SAAADI. Between the trimmed V and J ends, which lost 2 bases and 5 bases, there was a span of 9 bases. CDR3 size: 13 residues.

This clonotype was observed many times. This rearrangement joins TRBV12-3 or TRBV12-4 to TRBJ2-5, with no clear D. V gave up 2 bases and J gave up 4 bases, with 11 bases separating them. The CDR3 sequence is 14 residues long. The CDR3 protein is CASSLTLVRETQYF. Written as DNA, the CDR3 is TGTGCCAGCAGTTTAACCCTAGTTAGAGAGACCCAGTACTTC.

Comment on this clonotype: At one end, the junction sequence differs from germline, possibly due to a read error. The V and J genes are TRBV3-1 and TRBJ1-1; 9 bases match TRBD1. The CDR3 totals 14 residues. Germline lookup yields CDR1 LGHDT and CDR2 YNNKEL (reference sequence). CDR3 nucleotide sequence: TGTGCCAGCAGCCAGCTTACAGGGGGCACTGTAGCTTTCTTT. It is translated as CASSQLTGGTVAFF. Full variable domain (missing parts from reference TRBV3-1 and TRBJ1-1): DTAVSQTPKYLVTQMGNDKSIKCEQNLGHDTMYWYKQDSKKFLKIMFSYNNKELIINETVPNRFSPKSPDKAHLNLHINSLELGDSAVYFCASSQLTGGTVAFFGQGTRLTVV.

This rearrangement joins TRBV3-1 to TRBJ2-1; D is unresolved. The germline gives CDR1 LGHDT, CDR2 YNNKEL (reference sequence). This CDR3 has 18 residues. V shed 0 bases and J shed 0 bases, with 15 bases lying between them. Here the CDR3 DNA reads TGTGCCAGCAGCCAAGATCCCCCCTCGTCGAGCTCCTACAATGAGCAGTTCTTC. Translating gives CASSQDPPSSSSYNEQFF.

The chain recombines TRBV5-1 with TRBJ2-1; TRBD1 aligns across 8 bases. Germline loops: CDR1 SGHRS, CDR2 YFSETQ. Trimming took 4 bases from V and 7 from J; bases not matched to a gene: 19. The CDR3 runs to 18 residues. The CDR3: CASSDRTGTADFGNEQFF. DNA of the CDR3: TGCGCCAGCAGCGATCGGACAGGGACAGCGGATTTCGGGAATGAGCAGTTCTTC. Combining the CDR3 with reference TRBV5-1 and TRBJ2-1 gives the whole variable domain KAGVTQTPRYLIKTRGQQVTLSCSPISGHRSVSWYQQTPGQGLQFLFEYFSETQRNKGNFPGRFSGRQFSNSRSEMNVSTLELGDSALYLCASSDRTGTADFGNEQFFGPGTRLTVL.

V is TRBV28 and J is TRBJ2-7; a possible D gene is TRBD1 (5 bases). Trimming shortened V by 6 bases and J by 5 bases, and 14 bases separated the two germline ends. The germline V gene has CDR1 MDHEN and CDR2 SYDVKM. The CDR3 contains 13 residues. The CDR3 sequence is CASSRRQFHEQYF. In DNA form, the CDR3 reads TGTGCCAGCAGCCGAAGACAGTTCCACGAGCAGTACTTC. Filled out from reference TRBV28 and TRBJ2-7, the complete variable domain reads DVKVTQSSRYLVKRTGEKVFLECVQDMDHENMFWYRQDPGLGLRLIYFSYDVKMKEKGDIPEGYSVSREKKERFSLILESASTNQTSMYLCASSRRQFHEQYFGPGTRLTVT.

This clonotype was recorded at least ten times. This chain uses TRBV28 with TRBJ1-1; no reliable D call. The CDR3 consists of 13 residues. V was cut by 5 bases and J by 1 base, with 8 bases left in between. Germline assignment: CDR1 MDHEN and CDR2 SYDVKM. The CDR3 loop is CASSLPTNTEAFF. Here the CDR3 DNA reads TGTGCCAGCAGTCTCCCGACGAACACTGAAGCTTTCTTT.

This clonotype was detected a few times. The chain has TRBV6-1 and TRBJ2-5; D possibly matches TRBD1 or TRBD2 (7 bases each). From germline, CDR1 is MNHNS and CDR2 SASEGT. The CDR3 spans 13 residues. Trimming pared 7 bases from V and 3 bases from J, leaving 12 bases between. The CDR3 region is CASMQGGKETQYF. Written as DNA, the CDR3 is TGTGCCAGCATGCAGGGGGGGAAAGAGACCCAGTACTTC.

This clonotype has at least ten counts. The genes are TRBV5-1 and TRBJ2-1; unclear D gene. The germline V gene has CDR1 SGHRS and CDR2 YFSETQ. Trimming cost V 5 bases and J 6 bases, with 18 bases left between them. The CDR3 contains 15 residues. In nucleotides, the CDR3 is TGCGCCAGCAGAATCCCCGCCGGAGATACCAATGAGCAGTTCTTC. This codes for CASRIPAGDTNEQFF.

The table lists this clonotype with many counts. The CDR3 bases are TGTGCCAGCAGACAAGGGGGGGCGGGAGCGGGTACGCAGTATTTT. Translation gives CASRQGGAGAGTQYF. V and J are TRBV28 and TRBJ2-3; D possibly corresponds to TRBD2 (7 bases). CDR1 and CDR2 from the germline V gene are MDHEN and SYDVKM. The V gene lost 6 bases and the J gene lost 8 bases, with 21 bases spanning the gap. The CDR3 is 15 amino acids.

This clonotype was observed many times. The chain joins TRBV28 to TRBJ1-6; possible D gene TRBD1, 5 bases. The germline V gene encodes CDR1 MDHEN and CDR2 SYDVKM. Trimming cost V 4 bases and J 5 bases, with 12 bases left between them. CDR3 length: 15 residues. CDR3 DNA sequence: TGTGCCAGCAGTTCTGGGGACGGGGATAATTCACCCCTCCACTTT. This sequence encodes CASSSGDGDNSPLHF.

This clonotype occurred many times. The gene calls are TRBV3-1 and TRBJ2-1; 7 nucleotides match TRBD2. Trimming cost V 5 bases and J 2 bases; bases outside gene matches: 9. CDR1 is LGHDT and CDR2 is YNNKEL in the germline V gene (reference sequence). This CDR3 contains 16 residues. The CDR3 DNA is TGTGCCAGCAGCACCTCGGGGGGAGTAACCTACAATGAGCAGTTCTTC. It translates to CASSTSGGVTYNEQFF.

This chain links TRBV20-1 with TRBJ1-1, with D possibly being TRBD1 (5 bases). Deletions cut 3 bases from V and 6 bases from J, with 11 bases between. The CDR3 is 12 amino acids. Looked up from germline, CDR1 is DFQATT and CDR2 is SNEGSKA (reference sequence). As DNA, the CDR3 is TGCAGTGCTAGGTGGGGGTCGGCTGAAGCTTTCTTT. It translates to CSARWGSAEAFF.

In the case of this clonotype: This may stem from a read error, because a much larger clone lies one nucleotide away. The chain employs TRBV2 and TRBJ1-4; 7 nucleotides line up with TRBD1. This CDR3 spans 15 amino acids. The V gene end was trimmed by 3 bases and the J gene end by 4 bases; junction bases not matched to a gene: 5. Germline V CDR1 and CDR2: SNHLY, FYNNEI. The CDR3 nucleotides read TGTGCCAGCAGTGACCCAGGGGGGGGTAATGAAAAACTGTTTTTT. Amino acid sequence: CASSDPGGGNEKLFF.

The chain links TRBV6-5 to TRBJ1-1; D is ambiguous. This CDR3 contains 14 residues. Germline lookup yields CDR1 MNHEY and CDR2 SVGAGI. With 1 base removed from V and 5 bases from J, the gap between germline ends came to 11 bases. Here the CDR3 reads CASSYLSMGTEAFF. The CDR3 region has the DNA TGTGCCAGCAGTTACTTATCTATGGGAACTGAAGCTTTCTTT.

This clonotype has just a few counts. This rearrangement joins TRBV28 to TRBJ2-1, with 7 bases fitting TRBD1. The CDR3 is 14 amino acids. V lost 5 bases and J lost 6; bases outside the gene matches: 7. Germline V CDR1 and CDR2: MDHEN, SYDVKM. The CDR3 sequence: CASSPGQASNEQFF. Here the CDR3 DNA reads TGTGCCAGCAGTCCCGGACAGGCCTCCAATGAGCAGTTCTTC. Variable domain in full (rest from reference TRBV28 and TRBJ2-1): DVKVTQSSRYLVKRTGEKVFLECVQDMDHENMFWYRQDPGLGLRLIYFSYDVKMKEKGDIPEGYSVSREKKERFSLILESASTNQTSMYLCASSPGQASNEQFFGPGTRLTVL.

The chain carries TRBV19 and TRBJ1-1, with D possibly TRBD1 on 5 matching bases. CDR3 length equals 14 residues. Trimming took off 3 bases at V and 3 bases at J, with 11 bases between the two ends. CDR1 is LNHDA and CDR2 is SQIVND in the germline V gene (reference sequence). CDR3 sequence reads: CASSMEGRDTEAFF. CDR3 in DNA: TGTGCCAGTAGTATGGAGGGGAGGGACACTGAAGCTTTCTTT.

This clonotype appeared many times. V gene TRBV12-3 or TRBV12-4 combines with J gene TRBJ2-1; D not certain. CDR3 length equals 14 residues. The V gene lost 0 bases and the J gene lost 13 bases, with 16 bases spanning the gap. In nucleotides, the CDR3 is TGTGCCAGCAGTTTAGCGCTAAAGGCCACCCGACAGTTCTTC. Translation gives CASSLALKATRQFF.